What follows are 18 T cell receptor beta chains derived from one specimen sequenced in a study of cytomegalovirus exposure and HLA in healthy donors. Primers included in the PCR were 60 Vbeta and 13 Jbeta primers. The repertoire was sequenced with immunoSEQ multiplex PCR; TCRdb's copy has only in-frame clones and lacks some. Of 300,000 or so clones listed, about 83% were seen once; the top ten hold roughly 2%. Sequencing input: PBMCs. Receptor source: a middle-aged woman in good health and CMV-seropositive.

This chain joins TRBV28 and TRBJ2-7, with a possible D match to TRBD2 (5 bases). Germline assignment: CDR1 MDHEN and CDR2 SYDVKM. Trimming removed 5 bases from V and 6 bases from J, with 11 bases in between. The CDR3 extends over 12 amino acids. For the CDR3, the DNA is TGTGCCAGCAGTCCCGGGGTCCGCGAGCAGTACTTC. The encoded protein is CASSPGVREQYF.

The chain carries TRBV11-2 and TRBJ1-2, with a possible D match to TRBD1 (6 bases). CDR1 and CDR2 (germline): SGHAT, FQNNGV. V was pared by 2 bases and J by 4 bases, with 23 bases between. The CDR3 consists of 18 residues. The CDR3 loop reads CASSLLTPDSLLLYGYTF. CDR3 coding DNA: TGTGCCAGCAGCTTACTGACGCCGGACAGCCTGCTACTCTATGGCTACACCTTC.

The chain couples TRBV4-3 to TRBJ2-2, with a possible D match to TRBD2 (7 bases). V was cut by 0 bases and J by 5 bases, with 16 bases left in between. Germline CDR1 and CDR2: LGHNA and YSLEER. The CDR3 sequence is 17 residues long. The CDR3: CASSQEGGRAPTGELFF. CDR3 in DNA: TGCGCCAGCAGCCAAGAAGGGGGGAGGGCCCCGACCGGGGAGCTGTTTTTT.

This clone was found once. This chain joins TRBV28 and TRBJ2-7; TRBD1 aligns across 10 bases. V dropped 6 bases and J dropped 5; count of bases not matched to a gene: 10. The CDR3 is 15 residues long. From germline, CDR1 is MDHEN and CDR2 SYDVKM. CDR3 protein: CASSGTGEWEDEQYF. CDR3 sequence (DNA): TGTGCCAGCAGCGGGACAGGGGAATGGGAGGACGAGCAGTACTTC.

The chain combines TRBV7-9 with TRBJ2-3; 7 bases map to TRBD2. CDR1 is SEHNR, CDR2 FQNEAQ, per germline (reference sequence). J was trimmed by 5 bases and V by 8 bases; bases with no gene match: 7. This CDR3 has 13 residues. The CDR3 nucleotides read TGTGCCAGCTCGGGGGGAGTGGTAGATACGCAGTATTTT. It encodes CASSGGVVDTQYF. The whole variable domain, filled in from reference TRBV7-9 and TRBJ2-3, reads DTGVSQNPRHKITKRGQNVTFRCDPISEHNRLYWYRQTLGQGPEFLTYFQNEAQLEKSRLLSDRFSAERPKGSFSTLEIQRTEQGDSAMYLCASSGGVVDTQYFGPGTRLTVL.

The rearrangement links TRBV5-1 to TRBJ1-1, with D maybe TRBD1 (5 bases). CDR3 length: 15 residues. CDR1 and CDR2 from the germline V gene are SGHRS and YFSETQ. Trimming removed 4 bases at V and 4 bases at J, with 17 bases between. This CDR3 is CASSPRGRGGTEAFF. The CDR3 DNA follows: TGCGCCAGCAGCCCTCGGGGCCGGGGGGGCACTGAAGCTTTCTTT. Complete variable domain (other parts from reference TRBV5-1 and TRBJ1-1): KAGVTQTPRYLIKTRGQQVTLSCSPISGHRSVSWYQQTPGQGLQFLFEYFSETQRNKGNFPGRFSGRQFSNSRSEMNVSTLELGDSALYLCASSPRGRGGTEAFFGQGTRLTVV.

This chain uses TRBV11-2 with TRBJ2-1; 7 bases are a match to TRBD2. Germline-derived CDR1 and CDR2 are SGHAT and FQNNGV. This CDR3 contains 13 residues. The V gene end was trimmed by 1 base and the J gene end by 8 bases; junction bases not matched to a gene: 2. The CDR3 spells CASSLVAGDEQFF. The DNA for the CDR3 is TGTGCCAGCAGCTTAGTCGCGGGAGATGAGCAGTTCTTC.

This chain connects TRBV5-5 to TRBJ2-7, with TRBD2 identical over 8 bases. Germline-derived CDR1 and CDR2 are SGHKS and YYEKEE (reference sequence). This CDR3 is 15 amino acids long. The J segment lost 6 bases and the V segment lost 4 bases, leaving 12 bases of the junction unmatched. For the CDR3, the DNA is TGTGCCAGCAGCCAAAGCGGGAGTGCCCTCCTCGAGCAGTACTTC. It codes for CASSQSGSALLEQYF.

The chain's CDR3 is CASSLSGGRKTEAFF. In DNA form, the CDR3 reads TGTGCCAGCAGCTTGTCAGGGGGTCGGAAAACTGAAGCTTTCTTT. The chain carries TRBV5-4 and TRBJ1-1; 7 positions agree with TRBD1. The V segment lost 1 base and the J segment 5 bases; nucleotides outside the gene matches: 8. Germline CDR1 is SGHNT and CDR2 is YYREEE (reference sequence). The CDR3 consists of 15 residues.

The chain combines TRBV6-5 with TRBJ2-3; TRBD1 agrees at 8 bases. V was clipped by 5 bases and J by 4 bases; unmatched bases: 5. The CDR3 extends over 14 amino acids. CDR1 MNHEY and CDR2 SVGAGI come from the germline V gene. The CDR3 here is CASSRKQGADTQYF. As DNA, the CDR3 is TGTGCCAGCAGTCGGAAACAGGGGGCAGATACGCAGTATTTT.

Here the CDR3 DNA reads TGTGCCAGCAGTTACAACCGGGACAGGGGAGGAAATGAGCAGTTCTTC. Its translation: CASSYNRDRGGNEQFF. This chain connects TRBV6-5 to TRBJ2-1; TRBD1 matches at 10 bases. The CDR3 extends over 16 amino acids. The trim removed 2 bases at V and 7 bases at J, leaving 8 bases unmatched. Germline values: CDR1 MNHEY, CDR2 SVGAGI.

The chain combines TRBV29-1 with TRBJ2-1; TRBD2 matches 7 bases. The CDR3 totals 13 residues. The germline CDR1 and CDR2 sequences are SQVTM and ANQGSEA. After removal of 5 bases from V and 4 bases from J, the junction contained 5 bases not matched to a gene. CDR3 sequence reads: CSVPQAGYNEQFF. DNA of the CDR3: TGCAGCGTTCCCCAAGCGGGGTACAATGAGCAGTTCTTC.

In this sample, this clone turned up a few times. The chain couples TRBV28 to TRBJ2-2; 7 bases map to TRBD2. J lost 7 bases, V lost 11 bases, and 10 bases had no gene match. Per germline, CDR1 MDHEN and CDR2 SYDVKM. The CDR3 contains 13 residues. The CDR3 sequence: CAAGGGSSGELFF. For the CDR3, the DNA is TGTGCCGCGGGCGGGGGAAGCAGCGGGGAGCTGTTTTTT.

This sequence joins TRBV27 and TRBJ2-1; TRBD1 aligns across 7 bases. The V and J ends lost 5 bases and 5 bases, in that order; junction bases with no gene match: 15. The germline V gene encodes CDR1 MNHEY and CDR2 SMNVEV (reference sequence). CDR3 length: 17 residues. The DNA for the CDR3 is TGTGCCAGCAGTCCCTTCTCCTCGGACAGGCGACACAATGAGCAGTTCTTC. Translated, it gives CASSPFSSDRRHNEQFF.

The J gene is TRBJ1-2, the V gene TRBV7-9; no reliable D call. The V end was cut by 1 base, the J end by 2 bases, with 14 bases between. Germline CDR1 is SEHNR and CDR2 is FQNEAQ (reference sequence). The CDR3 extends over 16 amino acids. The CDR3 sequence: CASSLDSIRGNYGYTF. The CDR3 coding sequence is TGTGCCAGCAGCTTAGATAGTATACGGGGAAACTATGGCTACACCTTC.

This clone was counted once. The genes are TRBV5-6 and TRBJ1-2; the match to TRBD1 covers 9 bases. This CDR3 has 14 residues. With 4 bases clipped from V and 6 bases from J, the junction kept 7 bases outside the gene matches. Germline V lookup: CDR1 SGHDT, CDR2 YYEEEE. DNA for the CDR3: TGTGCCAGCAGCCCTTGGGACAGGGTCGATGGCTACACCTTC. Protein product: CASSPWDRVDGYTF.

V and J are TRBV6-5 and TRBJ1-6; TRBD1 matches at 7 bases. The CDR3 contains 14 residues. Germline V gives CDR1 MNHEY, CDR2 SVGAGI. V shed 5 bases, J shed 6 bases, and the junction held 4 bases outside the gene matches. The DNA for the CDR3 is TGTGCCAGCAGTAAGGGACAGATTAATTCACCCCTCCACTTT. It encodes CASSKGQINSPLHF.

This clone is a singleton in its sample. The V and J genes are TRBV7-2 and TRBJ2-5; 7 nucleotides match TRBD2. Germline CDR1 is SGHTA and CDR2 is FQGNSA. The length of the CDR3 is 14 residues. J gave up 4 bases and V 2 bases, and 4 bases lay outside the gene matches. CDR3 residues: CASSLPSGIETQYF. The DNA for the CDR3 is TGTGCCAGCAGCTTACCTAGCGGCATAGAGACCCAGTACTTC. The whole variable domain, filled in from reference TRBV7-2 and TRBJ2-5, reads GAGVSQSPSNKVTEKGKDVELRCDPISGHTALYWYRQSLGQGLEFLIYFQGNSAPDKSGLPSDRFSAERTGGSVSTLTIQRTQQEDSAVYLCASSLPSGIETQYFGPGTRLLVL.